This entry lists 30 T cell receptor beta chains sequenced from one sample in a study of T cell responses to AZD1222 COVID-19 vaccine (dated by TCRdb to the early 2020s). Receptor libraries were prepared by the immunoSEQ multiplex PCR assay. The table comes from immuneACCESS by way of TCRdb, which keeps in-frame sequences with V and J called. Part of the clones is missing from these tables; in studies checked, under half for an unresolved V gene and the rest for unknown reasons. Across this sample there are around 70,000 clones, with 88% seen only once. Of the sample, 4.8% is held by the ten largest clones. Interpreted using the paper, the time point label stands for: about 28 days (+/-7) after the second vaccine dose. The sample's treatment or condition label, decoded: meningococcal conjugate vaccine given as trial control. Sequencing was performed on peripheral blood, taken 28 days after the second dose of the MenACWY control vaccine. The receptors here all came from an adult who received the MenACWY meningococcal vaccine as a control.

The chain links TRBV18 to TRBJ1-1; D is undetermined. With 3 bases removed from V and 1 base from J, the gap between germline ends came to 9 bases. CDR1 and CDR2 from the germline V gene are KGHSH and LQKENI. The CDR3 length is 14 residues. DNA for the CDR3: TGTGCCAGCTCACCTTCGGGGAAGAACACTGAAGCTTTCTTT. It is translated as CASSPSGKNTEAFF.

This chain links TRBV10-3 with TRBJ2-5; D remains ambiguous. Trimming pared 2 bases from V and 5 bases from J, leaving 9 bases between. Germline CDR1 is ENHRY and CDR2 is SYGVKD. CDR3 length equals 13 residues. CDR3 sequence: CAISELVSETQYF. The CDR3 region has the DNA TGTGCCATCAGTGAGCTAGTATCTGAGACCCAGTACTTC.

The CDR3 sequence is CASRPGTGGSNTEAFF. CDR3 DNA sequence: TGCGCCAGCAGACCTGGGACAGGGGGCTCAAACACTGAAGCTTTCTTT. The J gene is TRBJ1-1, the V gene TRBV5-1, with 12 bases identical to TRBD1. The CDR3 contains 16 residues. Germline CDR1 and CDR2: SGHRS and YFSETQ. Trimming took 5 bases from V and 2 from J; bases not matched to a gene: 7.

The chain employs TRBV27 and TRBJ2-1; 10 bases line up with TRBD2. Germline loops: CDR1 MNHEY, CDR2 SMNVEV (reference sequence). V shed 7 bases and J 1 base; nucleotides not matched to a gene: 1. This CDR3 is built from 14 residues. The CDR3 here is CASKRGGSYNEQFF. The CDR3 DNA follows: TGTGCCAGCAAGCGGGGGGGATCCTACAATGAGCAGTTCTTC.

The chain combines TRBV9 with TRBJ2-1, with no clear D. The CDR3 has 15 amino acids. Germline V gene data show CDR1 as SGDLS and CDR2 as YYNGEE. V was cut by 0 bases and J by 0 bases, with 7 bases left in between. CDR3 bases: TGTGCCAGCAGCGTAGAGTGGGCCTCCTACAATGAGCAGTTCTTC. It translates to CASSVEWASYNEQFF.

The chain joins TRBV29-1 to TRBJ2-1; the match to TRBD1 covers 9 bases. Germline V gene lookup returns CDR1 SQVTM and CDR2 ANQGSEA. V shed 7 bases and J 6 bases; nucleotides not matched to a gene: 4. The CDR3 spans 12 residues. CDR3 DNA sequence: TGCAGCGGTGACAGGGGGGGCAATGAGCAGTTCTTC. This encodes CSGDRGGNEQFF.

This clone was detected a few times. The CDR3 bases are TGTGCCAGCAGCTCCCGTGAATACGGTGGGCAGTACTTC. This sequence encodes CASSSREYGGQYF. The V and J genes are TRBV7-9 and TRBJ2-7; D unresolved. Trimming pared 4 bases from V and 9 bases from J, leaving 16 bases between. The CDR3 is made up of 13 amino acids. CDR1 SEHNR and CDR2 FQNEAQ come from the germline V gene (reference sequence).

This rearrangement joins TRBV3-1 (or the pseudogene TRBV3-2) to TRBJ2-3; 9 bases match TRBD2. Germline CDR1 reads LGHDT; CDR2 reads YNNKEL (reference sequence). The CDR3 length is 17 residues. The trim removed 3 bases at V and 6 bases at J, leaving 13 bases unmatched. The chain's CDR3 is CASSHRRGGLRWDTQYF. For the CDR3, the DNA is TGTGCCAGCAGCCACCGGCGGGGGGGCCTCAGGTGGGATACGCAGTATTTT.

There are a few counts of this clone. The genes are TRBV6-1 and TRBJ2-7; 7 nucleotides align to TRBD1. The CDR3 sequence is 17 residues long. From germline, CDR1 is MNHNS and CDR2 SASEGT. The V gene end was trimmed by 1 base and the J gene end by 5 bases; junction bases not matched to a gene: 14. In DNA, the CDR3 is TGTGCCAGCAGTGAAGGACCGATGACAGGGTATCGAAACGAGCAGTACTTC. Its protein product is CASSEGPMTGYRNEQYF.

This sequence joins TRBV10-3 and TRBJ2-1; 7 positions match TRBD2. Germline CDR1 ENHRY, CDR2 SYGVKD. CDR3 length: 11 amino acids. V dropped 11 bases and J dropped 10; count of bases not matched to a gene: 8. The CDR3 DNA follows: TGTGCCGTCGGCGGGGGAGGCGAGCAGTTCTTC. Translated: CAVGGGGEQFF.

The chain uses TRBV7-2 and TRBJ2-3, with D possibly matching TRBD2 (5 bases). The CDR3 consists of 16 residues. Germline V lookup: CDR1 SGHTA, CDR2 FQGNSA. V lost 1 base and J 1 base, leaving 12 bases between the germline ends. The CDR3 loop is CASSLGGSHRTDTQYF. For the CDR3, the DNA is TGTGCCAGCAGCTTAGGAGGGAGTCATCGCACAGATACGCAGTATTTT.

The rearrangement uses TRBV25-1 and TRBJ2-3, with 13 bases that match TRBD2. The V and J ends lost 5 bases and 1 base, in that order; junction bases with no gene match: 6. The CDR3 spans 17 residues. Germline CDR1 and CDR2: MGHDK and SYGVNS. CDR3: CASSLGTSGTGTDTQYF. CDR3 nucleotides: TGTGCCAGCAGTTTGGGGACTAGCGGGACTGGCACAGATACGCAGTATTTT.

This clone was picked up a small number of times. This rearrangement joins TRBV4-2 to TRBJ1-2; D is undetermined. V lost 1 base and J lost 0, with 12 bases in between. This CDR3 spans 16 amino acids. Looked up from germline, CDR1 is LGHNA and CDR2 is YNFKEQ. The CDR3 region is CASSQVVAAANYGYTF. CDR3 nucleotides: TGTGCCAGCAGCCAAGTGGTCGCTGCAGCTAACTATGGCTACACCTTC.

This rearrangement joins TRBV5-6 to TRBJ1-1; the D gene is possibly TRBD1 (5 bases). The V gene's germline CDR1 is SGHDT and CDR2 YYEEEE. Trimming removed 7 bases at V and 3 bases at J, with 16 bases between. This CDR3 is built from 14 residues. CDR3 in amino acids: CASRLQGGYTEAFF. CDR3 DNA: TGTGCCAGCCGGCTCCAGGGCGGGTACACTGAAGCTTTCTTT.

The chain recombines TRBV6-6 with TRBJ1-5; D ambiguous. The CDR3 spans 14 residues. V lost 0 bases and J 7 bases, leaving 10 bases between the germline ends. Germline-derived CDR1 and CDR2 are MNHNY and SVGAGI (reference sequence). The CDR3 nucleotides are TGTGCCAGCAGTTACTCGAGTTCAGAACAGCCCCAGCATTTT. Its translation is CASSYSSSEQPQHF.

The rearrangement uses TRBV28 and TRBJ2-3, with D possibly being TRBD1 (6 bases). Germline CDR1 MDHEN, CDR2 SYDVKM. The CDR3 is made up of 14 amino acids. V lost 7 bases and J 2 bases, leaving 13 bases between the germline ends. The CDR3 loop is CASTPTGATDTQYF. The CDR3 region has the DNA TGTGCCAGCACCCCGACAGGAGCCACAGATACGCAGTATTTT.

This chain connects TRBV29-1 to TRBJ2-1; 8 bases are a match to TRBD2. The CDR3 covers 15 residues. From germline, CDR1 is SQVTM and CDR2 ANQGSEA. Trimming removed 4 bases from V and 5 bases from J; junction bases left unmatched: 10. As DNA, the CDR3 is TGCAGCGTTGCCCCCCCTAGCGGGCCCGACAATGAGCAGTTCTTC. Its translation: CSVAPPSGPDNEQFF.

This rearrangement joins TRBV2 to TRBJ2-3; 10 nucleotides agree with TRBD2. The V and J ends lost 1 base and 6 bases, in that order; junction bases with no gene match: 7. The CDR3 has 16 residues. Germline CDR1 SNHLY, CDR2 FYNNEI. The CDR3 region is CASSEGSGGPVDTQYF. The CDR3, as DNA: TGTGCCAGCAGTGAAGGTAGCGGGGGGCCGGTGGATACGCAGTATTTT.

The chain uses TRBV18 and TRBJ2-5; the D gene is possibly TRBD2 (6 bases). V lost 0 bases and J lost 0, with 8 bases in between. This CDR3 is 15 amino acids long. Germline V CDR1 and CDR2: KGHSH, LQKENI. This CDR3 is CASSPPSGHQETQYF. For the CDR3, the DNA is TGTGCCAGCTCACCACCTAGCGGCCACCAAGAGACCCAGTACTTC.

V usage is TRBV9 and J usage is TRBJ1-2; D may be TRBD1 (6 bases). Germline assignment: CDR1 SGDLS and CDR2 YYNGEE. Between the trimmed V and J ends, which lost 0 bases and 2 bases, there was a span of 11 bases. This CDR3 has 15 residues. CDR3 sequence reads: CASSVGTALNYGYTF. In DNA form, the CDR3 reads TGTGCCAGCAGCGTAGGGACAGCCCTCAACTATGGCTACACCTTC. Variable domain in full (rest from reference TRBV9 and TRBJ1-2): DSGVTQTPKHLITATGQRVTLRCSPRSGDLSVYWYQQSLDQGLQFLIQYYNGEERAKGNILERFSAQQFPDLHSELNLSSLELGDSALYFCASSVGTALNYGYTFGSGTRLTVV.

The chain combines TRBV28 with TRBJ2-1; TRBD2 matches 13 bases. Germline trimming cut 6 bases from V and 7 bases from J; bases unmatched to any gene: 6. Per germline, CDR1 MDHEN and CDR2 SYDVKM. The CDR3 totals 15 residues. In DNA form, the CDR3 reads TGTGCCAGCAGCTCCGGGACTAGCGGGGCTAATGAGCAGTTCTTC. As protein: CASSSGTSGANEQFF.

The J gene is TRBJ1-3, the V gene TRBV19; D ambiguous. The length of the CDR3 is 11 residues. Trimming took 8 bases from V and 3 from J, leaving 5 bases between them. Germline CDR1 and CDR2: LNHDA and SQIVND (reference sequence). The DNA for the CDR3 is TGTGCCAGTCTAGTTGGAAACACCATATATTTT. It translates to CASLVGNTIYF.

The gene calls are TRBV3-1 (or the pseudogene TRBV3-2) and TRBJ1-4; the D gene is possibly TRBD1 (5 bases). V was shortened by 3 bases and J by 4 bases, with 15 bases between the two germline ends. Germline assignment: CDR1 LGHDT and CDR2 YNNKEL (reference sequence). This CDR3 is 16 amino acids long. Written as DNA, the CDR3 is TGTGCCAGCAGCCATGCCAGGGCCCCACTTAATGAAAAACTGTTTTTT. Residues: CASSHARAPLNEKLFF.

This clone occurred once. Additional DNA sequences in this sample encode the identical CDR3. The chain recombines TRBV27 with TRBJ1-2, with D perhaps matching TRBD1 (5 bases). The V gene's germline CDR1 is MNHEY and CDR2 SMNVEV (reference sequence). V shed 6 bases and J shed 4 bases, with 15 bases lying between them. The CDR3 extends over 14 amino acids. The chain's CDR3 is CASSPLGGLYGYTF. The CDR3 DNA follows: TGTGCCAGCAGCCCTCTCGGGGGACTCTATGGCTACACCTTC.

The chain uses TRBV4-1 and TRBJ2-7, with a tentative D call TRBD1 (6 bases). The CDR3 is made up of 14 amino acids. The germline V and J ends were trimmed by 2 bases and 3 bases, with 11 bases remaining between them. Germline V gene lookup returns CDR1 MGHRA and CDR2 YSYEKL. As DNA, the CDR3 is TGCGCCAGCAGCCAAATAACAGGGATCTACGAGCAGTACTTC. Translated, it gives CASSQITGIYEQYF.

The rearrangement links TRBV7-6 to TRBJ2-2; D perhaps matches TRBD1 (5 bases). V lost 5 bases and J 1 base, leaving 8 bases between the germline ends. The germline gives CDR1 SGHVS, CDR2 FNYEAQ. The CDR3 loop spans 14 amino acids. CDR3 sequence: CASSPGQNTGELFF. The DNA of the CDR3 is TGTGCCAGCAGCCCAGGACAGAACACCGGGGAGCTGTTTTTT.

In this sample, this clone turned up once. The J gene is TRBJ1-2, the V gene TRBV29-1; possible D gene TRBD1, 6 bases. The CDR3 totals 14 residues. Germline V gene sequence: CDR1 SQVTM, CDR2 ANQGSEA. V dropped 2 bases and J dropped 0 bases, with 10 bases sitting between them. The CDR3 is CSVERDTSNYGYTF. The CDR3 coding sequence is TGCAGCGTTGAAAGGGACACCTCTAACTATGGCTACACCTTC.

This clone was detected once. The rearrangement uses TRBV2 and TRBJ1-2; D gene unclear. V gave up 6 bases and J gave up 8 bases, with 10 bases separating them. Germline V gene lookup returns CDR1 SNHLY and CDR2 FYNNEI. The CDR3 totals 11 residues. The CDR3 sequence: CASRLVDGYTF. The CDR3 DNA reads TGTGCCAGCAGGCTAGTGGACGGCTACACCTTC.

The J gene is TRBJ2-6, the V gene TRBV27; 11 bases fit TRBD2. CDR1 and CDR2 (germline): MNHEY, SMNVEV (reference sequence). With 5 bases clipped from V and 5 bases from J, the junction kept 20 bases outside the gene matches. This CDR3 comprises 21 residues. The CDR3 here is CASSPQGLAEEISLRANVLTF. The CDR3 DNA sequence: TGTGCCAGCAGTCCCCAGGGACTAGCGGAAGAAATATCTCTGAGGGCCAACGTCCTGACTTTC.

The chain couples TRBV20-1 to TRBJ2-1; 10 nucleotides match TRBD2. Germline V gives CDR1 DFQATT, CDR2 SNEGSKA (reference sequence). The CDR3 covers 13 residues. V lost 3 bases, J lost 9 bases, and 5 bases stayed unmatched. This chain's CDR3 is CSASTSGVGEQFF. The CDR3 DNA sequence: TGCAGTGCTAGTACTAGCGGGGTTGGTGAGCAGTTCTTC.